Listed below are T cell receptor beta chains from one sample, sequenced in a study of cytomegalovirus exposure and HLA in healthy donors. TCRdb keeps only in-frame clones here, not all; method: immunoSEQ multiplex PCR. The table has 90,000 to 120,000 clones, around 72% seen once. The sample consisted of PBMCs. Receptors were obtained from a male donor in good health and CMV-seropositive. Each CDR3 is given with its conserved first and last residue. The order of the fields is V gene, clone size, CDR3 protein. Clone size appears in some rows only: once, few, many, or a class for an expanded clone.

V: TRBV7-2
size: -
CDR3: CASSLGGQGTDTQYF

V: TRBV14
size: once
CDR3: CASSKRPMTGHETQYF

V: TRBV5-6
size: -
CDR3: CASSRSGILSGYGYTF

V: TRBV7-9
size: -
CDR3: CASSPLRQGAVGYTF

V: TRBV7-2
size: -
CDR3: CASALGSGGYSYNEQFF

V: TRBV27
size: few
CDR3: CASSLTGAGGQKTQYF

V: TRBV5-1
size: few
CDR3: CASSLSGGREAFF

V: TRBV30
size: -
CDR3: CAWSAGQGANGYTF

V: TRBV6-1
size: -
CDR3: CASSETWDRRWPQHF

V: TRBV6-1
size: few
CDR3: CASSSKPGVYEQYF

V: TRBV20-1
size: -
CDR3: CSAEPEDGYTF

V: TRBV4-1
size: -
CDR3: CASSQRTGSSYNSPLHF

V: TRBV19
size: -
CDR3: CASSIGGTGSYEQYF

V: TRBV18
size: -
CDR3: CASSPPPSGGPTDTQYF

V: TRBV11-2
size: -
CDR3: CASSRSRGSISPLHF

V: TRBV4-3
size: -
CDR3: CASSPGYRGTGELFF

V: TRBV7-9
size: once
CDR3: CASSLGTLYGYTF

V: TRBV6-5
size: -
CDR3: CASSYSRTEQYF

V: TRBV4-2
size: -
CDR3: CASSYRRLAERADTQYF

V: TRBV10-3
size: -
CDR3: CAISGAGGRTDTQYF

V: TRBV7-9
size: -
CDR3: CASSLATGSETQYF

V: TRBV28
size: -
CDR3: CASSRAAYEQYF

V: TRBV28
size: -
CDR3: CASRPGTTGNQAQHF

V: TRBV5-1
size: few
CDR3: CASSLDTGGFTDTQYF